The entry below describes one T cell receptor beta chain. The data were obtained in a study of blood T cell repertoires in COVID-19. Whole-study context: Acute and convalescent COVID-19 samples came from the United States, Italy and Spain. The analysed material was cDNA or gDNA that came from T cells, B-cell-depleted T cells, or PBMCs.

The CDR3 runs 14 residues. V lost 5 bases to trimming and J lost 8 bases, with 16 bases between them. Looked up from germline, CDR1 is LNHDA and CDR2 is SQIVND (reference sequence). In the original analysis: Estimation of nucleated cell counts was performed using reference gene primer amplification. Clones were sequenced by immunoSEQ multiplex PCR, and TCRdb holds only the in-frame ones, with some missing. That table supplies the V and J calls and clone size; D and trimming were determined from the DNA. This sample has about 120,000 clones, with around three quarters found just once. The receptor was derived from a woman of 80 years or more with acute or convalescent COVID-19. The sequencing sample was made of peripheral blood. This rearrangement joins TRBV19 to TRBJ2-4; perhaps TRBD2 as D (6 bases). CDR3 coding DNA: TGTGCCAGTAGTGTCGGGACTGCTAGGGACATTCAGTACTTC. This sequence encodes CASSVGTARDIQYF.